The following is a T cell receptor beta chain sequence with its context. The antigen is not known. The data derive from a study of T-cell memory formation after mild COVID-19. Using its own MiXCR run on the 5' RACE reads, TCRdb lists one record per CDR3 protein. Of fewer than 300,000 distinct CDR3 sequences listed, 16% were seen once; the top ten hold 20% to 25%. The study, taken as a whole, reports: Mostly located in CM and EM were contracting CD4+ clones, with contracting CD8+ clones located in EMRA. Pre-infection memory held some responding clones, suggesting pre-existing cross-reactive T cells responded.

The trim removed 4 bases at V and 1 base at J, leaving 5 bases unmatched. The V gene's germline CDR1 is ENHRY and CDR2 SYGVKD. The length of the CDR3 is 16 residues. Source material: PBMCs or a T cell subset sorted from them (not recorded which). The chain links TRBV10-3 to TRBJ2-3; 10 bases are shared with TRBD1. The receptor was isolated from a man younger than 35 who had mild COVID-19 (a few samples of this study predate the infection). Cell type and time point are not known. The chain's CDR3 is CAISAGTGEGTDTQYF. CDR3 DNA: TGTGCCATCAGTGCCGGGACAGGGGAAGGCACAGATACGCAGTATTTT.